A selection of T cell receptor beta chains follows, all from one sample in a study of blood T cells in healthy people across ages. TCRdb re-analysed the 5' RACE reads in MiXCR, keeping a single row per CDR3 protein. This table has about 1.6 million distinct CDR3 sequences, 30% to 35% appearing once. Sequencing was carried out using blood. The receptors here all came from a woman aged 25-40 years in good health. Both conserved end residues are part of each CDR3. D genes are given only for firm matches. Rows give clone size only sometimes, using once, few, many, or a class for an expanded clone.

CDR3aa	CDR3nt	abundance	v_gene	d_gene	j_gene
CASSQRGVAGVGPETQYF	TGCGCCAGCAGCCAACGAGGGGTAGCGGGAGTCGGGCCAGAGACCCAGTACTTC	few	TRBV4-1	TRBD2	TRBJ2-5
CSARDREEKSSYNSPLHF	TGCAGTGCTAGAGACCGGGAGGAAAAGAGCTCCTATAATTCACCCCTCCACTTT	few	TRBV20-1	NA	TRBJ1-6
CASSLQGASSGQYF	TGTGCCAGCAGTCTCCAGGGGGCGTCTTCCGGGCAGTACTTC	NA	TRBV28	TRBD1	TRBJ2-7
CASSQDPLAGGGGTQYF	TGTGCCAGCAGCCAAGATCCCCTAGCGGGGGGAGGAGGTACGCAGTATTTT	few	TRBV3-1	TRBD2	TRBJ2-3
CASGKLEFPYEQYF	TGTGCCAGCGGTAAACTAGAATTCCCCTACGAGCAGTACTTC	NA	TRBV6-1	NA	TRBJ2-7
CASSNGQIYGYTF	TGTGCCAGCAGTAACGGACAGATATATGGCTACACCTTC	few	TRBV6-6	NA	TRBJ1-2
CASSPHPNTEAFF	TGTGCCAGCAGCCCTCACCCGAACACTGAAGCTTTCTTT	many	TRBV7-9	NA	TRBJ1-1
CASSVGGDRVQETQYF	TGTGCCAGCAGTGTCGGAGGAGACAGGGTCCAAGAGACCCAGTACTTC	few	TRBV6-1	TRBD1	TRBJ2-5
CASSPFDTYNEKLFF	TGTGCCAGCAGTCCGTTTGACACTTACAATGAAAAACTGTTTTTT	few	TRBV28	NA	TRBJ1-4
CASSQEARTGLLGGYTF	TGTGCCAGCAGCCAAGAGGCCCGGACAGGGCTTCTAGGGGGCTACACCTTC	many	TRBV4-2	TRBD1	TRBJ1-2
CVSRDTGGGETQYF	TGTGTCAGCAGAGATACAGGGGGCGGAGAGACCCAGTACTTC	NA	TRBV7-6	TRBD1	TRBJ2-5
CASSLASGYHEQYF	TGTGCCAGCAGCTTAGCGAGCGGGTACCACGAGCAGTACTTC	few	TRBV7-9	NA	TRBJ2-7
CASSSGTSAYKEQFF	TGTGCCAGCAGTTCAGGGACTAGCGCCTACAAGGAGCAGTTCTTC	NA	TRBV27	TRBD2	TRBJ2-1
CASSLELAGGDPEQYF	TGCGCCAGCAGCTTGGAACTAGCGGGGGGCGACCCCGAGCAGTACTTC	NA	TRBV5-1	TRBD2	TRBJ2-7
CASSGTSGSPDTQYF	TGTGCCAGCAGCGGGACTAGCGGGAGTCCAGATACGCAGTATTTT	NA	TRBV12-3/TRBV12-4	TRBD2	TRBJ2-3
CSARDPASGRTLSFHNEQFF	TGCAGTGCTAGAGATCCGGCTAGCGGGAGGACCCTCTCCTTTCACAATGAGCAGTTCTTC	NA	TRBV20-1	TRBD2	TRBJ2-1
CSTRAASGGPGEQFF	TGCAGTACTAGGGCCGCTAGCGGGGGTCCGGGGGAGCAGTTCTTC	NA	TRBV20-1	TRBD2	TRBJ2-1
CASSLPKLITDMQYF	TGTGCCAGCAGCTTACCGAAGCTAATCACAGATATGCAGTATTTT	NA	TRBV7-8	NA	TRBJ2-3
CASSVATSGVQETQYF	TGTGCCAGCAGCGTAGCAACTAGCGGGGTTCAAGAGACCCAGTACTTC	NA	TRBV9	TRBD2	TRBJ2-5
CASSFTLGIFTDTQYF	TGTGCCAGCAGCTTCACTCTGGGGATATTCACAGATACGCAGTATTTT	NA	TRBV5-5	NA	TRBJ2-3
CAGSESRQGGQETQYF	TGCGCCGGCAGTGAATCCCGGCAGGGAGGTCAAGAGACCCAGTACTTC	NA	TRBV10-1	NA	TRBJ2-5
CSAPRGRSTTGELFF	TGCAGTGCCCCCCGAGGGAGGAGTACCACCGGGGAGCTGTTTTTT	once	TRBV20-1	NA	TRBJ2-2
CATSRGFRLAVMWFAQYF	TGTGCCACCAGCAGAGGCTTTCGACTAGCGGTCATGTGGTTCGCGCAGTATTTT	few	TRBV15	TRBD2	TRBJ2-3
CASSLANADTYEQYF	TGTGCCAGCAGTTTAGCTAACGCAGATACCTACGAGCAGTACTTC	NA	TRBV28	NA	TRBJ2-7
CASSFGDHYEQYF	TGTGCCAGCAGTTTCGGGGACCACTACGAGCAGTACTTC	few	TRBV27	NA	TRBJ2-7
CATIESPGANVRTF	TGTGCCACCATCGAGAGCCCTGGGGCCAACGTCCGGACTTTC	once	TRBV28	NA	TRBJ2-6
CASSLRAGFSTDTQYF	TGTGCCAGCAGTTTAAGAGCGGGGTTTAGCACAGATACGCAGTATTTT	NA	TRBV12-3/TRBV12-4	TRBD2	TRBJ2-3
CASSWGVNTGELFF	TGCGCCAGCAGCTGGGGGGTTAACACCGGGGAGCTGTTTTTT	NA	TRBV5-1	NA	TRBJ2-2
CSARRQGSTGELFF	TGCAGTGCTAGGCGGCAGGGAAGCACCGGGGAGCTGTTTTTT	many	TRBV20-1	NA	TRBJ2-2
CSAKTDTNYGYTF	TGCAGTGCTAAGACAGATACTAACTATGGCTACACCTTC	NA	TRBV20-1	NA	TRBJ1-2
CSARLTDSYEQYF	TGCAGTGCTAGACTAACGGACAGCTACGAGCAGTACTTC	many	TRBV20-1	NA	TRBJ2-7
CASSVGTESETQYF	TGTGCCAGCAGCGTTGGGACAGAATCGGAGACCCAGTACTTC	few	TRBV9	TRBD1	TRBJ2-5
CASNTRDRNTEAFF	TGTGCCAGTAACACACGGGACAGAAACACTGAAGCTTTCTTT	NA	TRBV19	TRBD1	TRBJ1-1
CSVDGTYTEAFF	TGCAGCGTCGACGGGACATATACTGAAGCTTTCTTT	few	TRBV29-1	NA	TRBJ1-1
CASSGPGTGMFTEAFF	TGTGCCAGCAGTGGACCCGGGACAGGGATGTTCACTGAAGCTTTCTTT	NA	TRBV25-1	TRBD1	TRBJ1-1
CSASDGTEAYEQYF	TGCAGTGCTTCGGACGGGACAGAAGCCTACGAGCAGTACTTC	NA	TRBV20-1	TRBD1	TRBJ2-7
CASSYRQTLGYGYTF	TGTGCCAGCAGTTACCGACAGACCCTTGGCTATGGCTACACCTTC	few	TRBV6-6	NA	TRBJ1-2
CASSSDRGNNNEQFF	TGTGCCAGCAGCTCGGACAGGGGAAATAACAATGAGCAGTTCTTC	NA	TRBV7-6	TRBD1	TRBJ2-1
CASSLDSGEDTQYF	TGCGCCAGCAGCTTGGATAGCGGGGAGGATACGCAGTATTTT	NA	TRBV5-1	TRBD2	TRBJ2-3
CASSSGARGAYNEQFF	TGTGCCAGCAGCTCAGGGGCCAGGGGCGCGTACAATGAGCAGTTCTTC	NA	TRBV7-8	NA	TRBJ2-1
CASGIGAGELFF	TGTGCCAGTGGGATTGGCGCCGGGGAGCTGTTTTTT	NA	TRBV12-3/TRBV12-4	NA	TRBJ2-2
CASGTAPSTDTQYF	TGTGCCAGCGGGACAGCTCCCAGCACAGATACGCAGTATTTT	NA	TRBV27	TRBD1	TRBJ2-3
CASSLRSGRGTEAFF	TGTGCCAGCAGCTTAAGATCGGGACGGGGCACTGAAGCTTTCTTT	NA	TRBV7-6	NA	TRBJ1-1
CASSVWADWGSGEQFF	TGTGCCAGCTCAGTTTGGGCAGATTGGGGGTCCGGTGAGCAGTTCTTC	NA	TRBV5-6	NA	TRBJ2-1
CSARRQGYGETQYF	TGCAGTGCTAGGCGACAGGGGTATGGAGAGACCCAGTACTTC	NA	TRBV20-1	TRBD1	TRBJ2-5
CASSLALRDEQYF	TGTGCCAGCAGCTTAGCGCTAAGAGACGAGCAGTACTTC	NA	TRBV7-9	NA	TRBJ2-7
CASSSANRVRLNTEAFF	TGTGCCAGCAGTTCTGCGAACAGGGTTAGGCTGAACACTGAAGCTTTCTTT	NA	TRBV6-5	NA	TRBJ1-1
CASVLLRDRSTDTQYF	TGTGCCAGCGTACTTCTCCGGGACAGGAGCACAGATACGCAGTATTTT	NA	TRBV7-8	TRBD1	TRBJ2-3
CASSVAGGGNEQFF	TGTGCCAGCAGCGTAGCCGGGGGGGGCAATGAGCAGTTCTTC	NA	TRBV9	TRBD2	TRBJ2-1
CSAKLQDSGYGYTF	TGCAGTGCCAAGCTACAGGACTCCGGCTATGGCTACACCTTC	NA	TRBV20-1	NA	TRBJ1-2
CASSLRLTGGHNNEQFF	TGTGCCAGCAGCCTACGACTGACGGGGGGGCACAACAATGAGCAGTTCTTC	NA	TRBV11-3	TRBD2	TRBJ2-1
CASSQARLAGVRDTQYF	TGTGCCAGCAGCCAAGCTCGACTAGCGGGAGTAAGAGATACGCAGTATTTT	few	TRBV14	TRBD2	TRBJ2-3
CASSPRQGNYEQYF	TGTGCCAGCAGTCCCCGACAGGGTAACTACGAGCAGTACTTC	few	TRBV12-3/TRBV12-4	TRBD1	TRBJ2-7
CATSDSDRDEQYF	TGTGCCACCAGTGATTCCGACAGGGACGAGCAGTACTTC	few	TRBV24-1	TRBD1	TRBJ2-7
CASSFPPPDSYEQYF	TGTGCCAGCAGTTTTCCTCCCCCGGACAGTTACGAGCAGTACTTC	NA	TRBV28	NA	TRBJ2-7
CSATRQGARGTQYF	TGCAGTGCTACCCGACAGGGGGCGCGCGGGACCCAGTACTTC	few	TRBV20-1	TRBD1	TRBJ2-5
CSAEATTDTQYF	TGCAGTGCTGAGGCGACAACAGATACGCAGTATTTT	many	TRBV20-1	NA	TRBJ2-3